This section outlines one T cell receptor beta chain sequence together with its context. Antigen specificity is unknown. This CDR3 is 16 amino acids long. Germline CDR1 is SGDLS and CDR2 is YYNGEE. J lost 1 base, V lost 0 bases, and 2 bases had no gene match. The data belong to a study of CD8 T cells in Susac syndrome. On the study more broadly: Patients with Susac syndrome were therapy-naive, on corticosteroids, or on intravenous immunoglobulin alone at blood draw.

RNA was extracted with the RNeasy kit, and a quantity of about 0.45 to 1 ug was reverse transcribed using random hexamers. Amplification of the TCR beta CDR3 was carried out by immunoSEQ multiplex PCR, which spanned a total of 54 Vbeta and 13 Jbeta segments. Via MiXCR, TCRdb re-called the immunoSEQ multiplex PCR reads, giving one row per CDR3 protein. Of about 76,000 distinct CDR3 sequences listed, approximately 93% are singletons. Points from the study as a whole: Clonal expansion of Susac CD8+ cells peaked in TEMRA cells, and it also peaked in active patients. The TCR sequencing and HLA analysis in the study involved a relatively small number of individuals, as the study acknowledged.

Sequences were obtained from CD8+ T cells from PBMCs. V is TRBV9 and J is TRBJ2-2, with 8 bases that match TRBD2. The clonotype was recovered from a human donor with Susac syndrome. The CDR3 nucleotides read TGTGCCAGCAGCGTAGACGGGGGGGTGAACACCGGGGAGCTGTTTTTT. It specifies CASSVDGGVNTGELFF.